The rows below give T cell receptor beta chains drawn from one sample of a study of blood T cell repertoires in COVID-19. Sequencing was performed with immunoSEQ multiplex PCR; in TCRdb, only in-frame clones are kept and a portion is missing. The repertoire includes about 75,000 clones, approximately 79% of them detected once, and just over 2.5% sits in the top ten. Sequenced sample: peripheral blood. Receptors originate from a human donor with acute or convalescent COVID-19. The donor label of this sample is uncertain. Both conserved end residues are part of each CDR3. The D gene is left open where the match is weak. A row's size may be missing; if present it is once, few, many or a size class.

V gene,J gene,clone size,D gene,CDR3 protein,CDR3 DNA
TRBV2,TRBJ2-1,-,TRBD1,CASSDTGGLANEQFF,TGTGCCAGCAGTGACACAGGGGGCCTAGCAAATGAGCAGTTCTTC
TRBV20-1,TRBJ2-7,few,-,CSASSDIWDEQYF,TGCAGTGCTAGTAGTGACATCTGGGACGAGCAGTACTTC
TRBV28,TRBJ2-5,-,TRBD2,CASSRPGLAGGSRTQYF,TGTGCCAGCAGTCGTCCGGGACTAGCGGGAGGGTCACGGACCCAGTACTTC
TRBV5-1,TRBJ1-5,once,TRBD1,CASSQGQGNQPQHF,TGCGCCAGCAGCCAGGGACAGGGTAATCAGCCCCAGCATTTT
TRBV25-1,TRBJ1-2,-,-,CASSEVGLQSGYTF,TGTGCCAGCAGTGAGGTCGGTCTACAGAGTGGCTACACCTTC
TRBV24-1,TRBJ2-2,-,-,CATSDFLSGYAGTGELFF,TGTGCCACCAGTGATTTCCTTAGCGGCTACGCGGGCACCGGGGAGCTGTTTTTT
TRBV10-3,TRBJ2-7,-,TRBD2,CAISGTSGRALPYEQYF,TGTGCCATCAGTGGGACTAGCGGGAGGGCTCTACCCTACGAGCAGTACTTC
TRBV6-5,TRBJ1-5,once,-,CASRIDRNSNQPQHF,TGTGCCAGCAGAATCGACAGAAATAGCAATCAGCCCCAGCATTTT
TRBV5-4,TRBJ2-1,-,TRBD2,CASSRPTSGRAVEQFF,TGTGCCAGCAGCCGCCCGACTAGCGGGAGGGCCGTTGAGCAGTTCTTC
TRBV5-4,TRBJ2-2,-,-,CASSPDSKWTGELFF,TGTGCCAGCAGCCCAGACAGCAAGTGGACCGGGGAGCTGTTTTTT
TRBV7-3,TRBJ2-1,-,-,CASSLMAGMHNEQFF,TGTGCCAGCAGCTTAATGGCGGGGATGCACAATGAGCAGTTCTTC
TRBV10-3,TRBJ2-1,few,-,CAILGSNNEQFF,TGTGCCATCTTGGGCTCTAACAATGAGCAGTTCTTC
TRBV7-2,TRBJ1-4,few,-,CASSLDGQGYEKLFF,TGTGCCAGCAGCTTAGATGGGCAGGGATATGAAAAACTGTTTTTT
TRBV18,TRBJ1-2,once,-,CASSQQDDAYGYTF,TGTGCCAGCTCCCAGCAGGATGACGCTTATGGCTACACCTTC
TRBV7-2,TRBJ2-5,-,TRBD2,CASSLTSGGGETQYF,TGTGCCAGCAGCTTGACTAGCGGGGGTGGAGAGACCCAGTACTTC
TRBV28,TRBJ2-6,-,-,CASSSVTGANVLTF,TGTGCCAGCAGTTCAGTTACTGGGGCCAACGTCCTGACTTTC